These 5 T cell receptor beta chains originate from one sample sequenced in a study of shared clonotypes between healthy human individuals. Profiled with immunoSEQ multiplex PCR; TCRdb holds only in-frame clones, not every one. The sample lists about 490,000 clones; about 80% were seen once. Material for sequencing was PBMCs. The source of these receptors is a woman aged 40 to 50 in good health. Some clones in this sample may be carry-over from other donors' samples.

CDR3 region: CASSQRRTSGRGSYNEQFF. Written as DNA, the CDR3 is TGTGCCAGCAGCCAGAGAAGGACTAGCGGGAGGGGGTCCTACAATGAGCAGTTCTTC. The chain couples TRBV14 to TRBJ2-1; 15 nucleotides agree with TRBD2. This CDR3 comprises 19 residues. The ends lost 3 bases at V and 1 base at J; junction bases unmatched: 7. The germline CDR1 and CDR2 sequences are SGHDN and FVKESK.

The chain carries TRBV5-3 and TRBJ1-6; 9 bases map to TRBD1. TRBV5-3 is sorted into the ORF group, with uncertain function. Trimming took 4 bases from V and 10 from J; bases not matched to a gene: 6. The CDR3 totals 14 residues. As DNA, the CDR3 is TGTGCCAGAAGCCGGGACAGGGCGGCATCACCCCTCCACTTT. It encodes CARSRDRAASPLHF.

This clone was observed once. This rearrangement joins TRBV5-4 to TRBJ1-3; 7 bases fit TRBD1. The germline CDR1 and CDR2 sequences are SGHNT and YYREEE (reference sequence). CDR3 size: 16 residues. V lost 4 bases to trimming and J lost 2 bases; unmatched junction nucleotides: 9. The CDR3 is CASSGISGTAGNTIYF. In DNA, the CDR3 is TGTGCCAGCAGCGGGATAAGTGGGACAGCTGGAAACACCATATATTTT.

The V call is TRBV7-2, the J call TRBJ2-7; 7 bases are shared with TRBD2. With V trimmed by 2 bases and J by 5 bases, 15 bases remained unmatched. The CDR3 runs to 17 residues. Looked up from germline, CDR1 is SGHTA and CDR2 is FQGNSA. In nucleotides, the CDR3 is TGTGCCAGCAGCTTAAGTTGGCGGGAGAGTCTAAAGGACGAGCAGTACTTC. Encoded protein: CASSLSWRESLKDEQYF. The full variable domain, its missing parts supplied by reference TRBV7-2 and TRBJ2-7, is GAGVSQSPSNKVTEKGKDVELRCDPISGHTALYWYRQSLGQGLEFLIYFQGNSAPDKSGLPSDRFSAERTGGSVSTLTIQRTQQEDSAVYLCASSLSWRESLKDEQYFGPGTRLTVT.

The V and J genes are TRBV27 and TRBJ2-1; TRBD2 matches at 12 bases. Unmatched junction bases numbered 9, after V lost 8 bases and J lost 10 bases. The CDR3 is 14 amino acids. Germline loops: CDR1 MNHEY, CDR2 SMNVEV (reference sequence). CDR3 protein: CASHPGLAGTEQFF. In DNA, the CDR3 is TGTGCCAGCCACCCCGGACTAGCGGGAACAGAGCAGTTCTTC.